The clone carrying this TCR beta chain was counted ten times or more. These data are taken from a study of T cell repertoires in cytomegalovirus infection. Study at large: It can be stated that public TCR beta signatures indicated CMV infection as well as a matching HLA type.

Germline V gene data show CDR1 as MNHNS and CDR2 as SASEGT. The CDR3 loop spans 16 amino acids. The ends lost 2 bases at V and 4 bases at J; junction bases unmatched: 4. In TCRdb, the reads were re-called with MiXCR into one record per CDR3 protein. This table has 400,000 to 550,000 distinct CDR3 sequences, about 11% appearing once. Material: PBMCs. The chain combines TRBV6-1 with TRBJ2-5; TRBD2 aligns across 13 bases. The TCR originated in a human donor in good health (CMV status not recorded). Some clones in this sample may be carry-over from other donors' samples. CDR3 bases: TGTGCCAGCAGTGAATTCACTAGCGGGAGGGGAGAGACCCAGTACTTC. Its protein product is CASSEFTSGRGETQYF.